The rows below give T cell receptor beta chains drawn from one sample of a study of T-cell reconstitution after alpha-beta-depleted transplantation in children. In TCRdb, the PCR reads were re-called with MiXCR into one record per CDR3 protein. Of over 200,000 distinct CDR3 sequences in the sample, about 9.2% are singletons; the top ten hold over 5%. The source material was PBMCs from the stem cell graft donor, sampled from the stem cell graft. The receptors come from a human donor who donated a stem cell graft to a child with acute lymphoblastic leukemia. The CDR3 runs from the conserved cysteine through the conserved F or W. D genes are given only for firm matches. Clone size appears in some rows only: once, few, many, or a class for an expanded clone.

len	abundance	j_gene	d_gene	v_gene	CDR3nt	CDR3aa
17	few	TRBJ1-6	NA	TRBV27	TGTGCCAGCAGTACCACTGGACGGAGCTCCTATAATTCACCCCTCCACTTT	CASSTTGRSSYNSPLHF
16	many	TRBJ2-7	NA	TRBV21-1	TGTGCCAGCAGTATGCCACCTGGGAGTTTGTACTACGAGCAGTACTTC	CASSMPPGSLYYEQYF
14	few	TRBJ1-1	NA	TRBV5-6	TGTGCCAGCAGCGCGGGACCGAAGAACACTGAAGCTTTCTTT	CASSAGPKNTEAFF
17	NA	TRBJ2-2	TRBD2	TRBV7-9	TGTGCCAGCAGCTTATTCGCGGGACTAGCAAACACCGGGGAGCTGTTTTTT	CASSLFAGLANTGELFF
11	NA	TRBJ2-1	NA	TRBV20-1	TGCAGCGCTGATAGAGTGAGTGAGCAGTTCTTC	CSADRVSEQFF
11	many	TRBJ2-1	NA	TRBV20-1	TGCAGTGCTAGCCAGGGAAGTGAGCAGTTCTTC	CSASQGSEQFF
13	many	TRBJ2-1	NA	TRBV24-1	TGTGCCACCAGTGCCCCCGCCCGCAATGAGCAGTTCTTC	CATSAPARNEQFF
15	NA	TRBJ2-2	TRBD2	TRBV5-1	TGCGCCAGCAGCTCGGGGGGGCCTCCCACCGGGGAGCTGTTTTTT	CASSSGGPPTGELFF
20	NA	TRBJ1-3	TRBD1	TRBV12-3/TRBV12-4	TGTGCCAGCATTCCTTACCGGGACAGGTCAAACCCGGTATCTGGAAACACCATATATTTT	CASIPYRDRSNPVSGNTIYF
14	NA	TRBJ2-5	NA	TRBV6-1	TGTGCCAGCATCCCTTCAGGGGTTGGAGAGACCCAGTACTTC	CASIPSGVGETQYF